This TCR beta chain derives from a study of glioma-infiltrating T cells after dendritic cell vaccination. Study details: Treatment, given 2003 to 2012, was autologous tumor lysate-pulsed dendritic cell vaccination.

A word on this clone: The antigen remains undetermined.

The CDR3 has 15 amino acids. CDR1 and CDR2 from the germline V gene are MNHNS and SASEGT. The trim removed 4 bases at V and 1 base at J, leaving 5 bases unmatched. The PCR used 60 V beta and 13 J beta primers. Assay: immunoSEQ multiplex PCR; the TCRdb copy retains only in-frame clones and omits some. This table has under 70,000 clones, roughly four fifths appearing once. Study outcomes and limitations: Estimated pretreatment TIL content predicted outcome after dendritic cell vaccination. Higher TCR clonality did not directly relate to longer survival.

The sample was blood, taken before dendritic cell vaccination. This chain links TRBV6-1 with TRBJ2-3, with 7 nucleotides matching TRBD2. This clonotype was sampled from a human donor with glioblastoma. The CDR3 DNA reads as TGTGCCAGCAGTGGGTCCACTAGCGGCACAGATACGCAGTATTTT. Amino acids: CASSGSTSGTDTQYF.